Shown below are 27 T cell receptor beta chains from a single sample sequenced in a study of T-cell memory formation after mild COVID-19. Via MiXCR, TCRdb re-called the 5' RACE reads, giving one row per CDR3 protein. The table has roughly 280,000 distinct CDR3 sequences, under 8.5% seen once; the top ten hold approximately 23%. Sequenced material: PBMCs or a T cell subset sorted from them (not recorded which). These receptors originate from a man younger than 35 who had mild COVID-19 (a few samples of this study predate the infection). Cell type and time point are not known.

Only a few counts were recorded for this clonotype. This rearrangement joins TRBV3-1 to TRBJ2-5; D is unclear. V gave up 4 bases and J gave up 5 bases, with 11 bases separating them. The CDR3 consists of 13 residues. The germline V gene has CDR1 LGHDT and CDR2 YNNKEL (reference sequence). The CDR3 loop is CASSPSAGETQYF. For the CDR3, the DNA is TGTGCCAGCAGCCCCTCGGCCGGGGAGACCCAGTACTTC.

The V call is TRBV4-1, the J call TRBJ2-5; no clear D. Per germline, CDR1 MGHRA and CDR2 YSYEKL. Trimming took off 0 bases at V and 5 bases at J, with 10 bases between the two ends. The CDR3 has 14 amino acids. The CDR3 DNA sequence: TGCGCCAGCAGCCAAGATCGCCGAGTGGAGACCCAGTACTTC. This encodes CASSQDRRVETQYF.

This chain joins TRBV7-6 and TRBJ1-1; TRBD1 is a possible D gene (5 bases). This CDR3 comprises 15 residues. The V gene's germline CDR1 is SGHVS and CDR2 FNYEAQ. Trimming stripped 4 bases from V and 5 bases from J, with 17 bases between. Here the CDR3 reads CASSSWGGDSTEAFF. In nucleotides, the CDR3 is TGTGCCAGCAGCTCCTGGGGGGGGGATTCGACTGAAGCTTTCTTT.

This clonotype was seen repeatedly, ten times or more. J is TRBJ2-1 and V is TRBV7-2; D perhaps matches TRBD1 (5 bases). The CDR3 runs 13 residues. V was clipped by 2 bases and J by 10 bases, with 12 bases between them. Germline V gene lookup returns CDR1 SGHTA and CDR2 FQGNSA. This CDR3 is CASSLQIPGEQFF. In nucleotides, the CDR3 is TGTGCCAGCAGCTTACAAATCCCAGGGGAGCAGTTCTTC. The full variable domain, its missing parts supplied by reference TRBV7-2 and TRBJ2-1, is GAGVSQSPSNKVTEKGKDVELRCDPISGHTALYWYRQSLGQGLEFLIYFQGNSAPDKSGLPSDRFSAERTGGSVSTLTIQRTQQEDSAVYLCASSLQIPGEQFFGPGTRLTVL.

The chain combines TRBV5-5 with TRBJ1-3; D remains unclear. Germline loops: CDR1 SGHKS, CDR2 YYEKEE (reference sequence). Trimming stripped 4 bases from V and 0 bases from J, with 17 bases between. The CDR3 totals 17 residues. The CDR3 region has the DNA TGTGCCAGCAGCCCCACCGGGCAGCCGGCCTCTGGAAACACCATATATTTT. It codes for CASSPTGQPASGNTIYF.

The rearrangement links TRBV10-3 to TRBJ2-7; TRBD1 is a possible D gene (6 bases). CDR1 is ENHRY and CDR2 is SYGVKD in the germline V gene. The CDR3 has 16 amino acids. Trimming left V 2 bases short and J 1 base short, with 15 bases between. In DNA, the CDR3 is TGTGCCATCAGTGAGGCTGGGCAGGGGTTATCCTACGAGCAGTACTTC. It translates to CAISEAGQGLSYEQYF.

This clonotype has a count of ten or more. The V call is TRBV11-2, the J call TRBJ1-2; D may be TRBD1 (5 bases). Germline V gives CDR1 SGHAT, CDR2 FQNNGV. The CDR3 runs to 15 residues. V lost 4 bases and J 8 bases, leaving 20 bases between the germline ends. The CDR3, as DNA: TGTGCCAGCAGCTCACCCGGGGGGGGGACCTGGGGCTACACCTTC. Residues: CASSSPGGGTWGYTF.

This clonotype has a handful of counts. V and J are TRBV7-2 and TRBJ1-4; perhaps TRBD1 as D (5 bases). V was cut by 3 bases and J by 9 bases, with 14 bases left in between. Per the germline V gene, CDR1 is SGHTA and CDR2 is FQGNSA. The CDR3 has 14 residues. The CDR3 nucleotides are TGTGCCAGCAGCTTCCAGGGAGTCGAAAAAAAACTGTTTTTT. It translates to CASSFQGVEKKLFF.

Only a few counts were recorded for this clonotype. The chain couples TRBV11-2 to TRBJ1-4; D perhaps matches TRBD1 (5 bases). V was trimmed by 2 bases and J by 8 bases, leaving 12 bases between them. Germline values: CDR1 SGHAT, CDR2 FQNNGV. The CDR3 sequence is 14 residues long. The CDR3 region has the DNA TGTGCCAGCAGCTTAAGTCTGGAGGGGGAAAAACTGTTTTTT. It is translated as CASSLSLEGEKLFF.

The chain employs TRBV5-1 and TRBJ2-7; D may be TRBD1 (7 bases). V was shortened by 4 bases and J by 2 bases, with 13 bases between the two germline ends. This CDR3 has 14 amino acids. Germline assignment: CDR1 SGHRS and CDR2 YFSETQ. CDR3 amino acids: CASSPGDSTYEQYV. The DNA of the CDR3 is TGCGCCAGCAGCCCGGGGGACAGCACCTACGAGCAGTACGTC.

Details on this clonotype: An end of the junction differs from the germline gene, which may be a read error. The V call is TRBV20-1, the J call TRBJ2-5; no clear D gene. Germline CDR1 DFQATT, CDR2 SNEGSKA (reference sequence). The CDR3 is 13 amino acids. CDR3 nucleotide sequence: TGCAGTGCTAGAGATCTTGACCAGGAGACCCAGTACTTC. Protein: CSARDLDQETQYF.

The rearrangement joins TRBV6-4 to TRBJ2-5; 9 bases agree with TRBD2. V gave up 5 bases and J gave up 5 bases; unmatched junction bases: 6. This CDR3 contains 14 residues. The V gene's germline CDR1 is MRHNA and CDR2 SNTAGT. The CDR3 sequence: CASSRIAGAETQYF. CDR3 DNA: TGTGCCAGCAGTAGGATAGCGGGAGCGGAGACCCAGTACTTC.

The chain uses TRBV5-1 and TRBJ2-5, with 8 bases matching TRBD1. The germline V gene encodes CDR1 SGHRS and CDR2 YFSETQ. The V gene end was trimmed by 3 bases and the J gene end by 5 bases; junction bases not matched to a gene: 9. This CDR3 has 15 residues. CDR3 loop: CASSSTGQGEETQYF. The CDR3 DNA reads as TGCGCCAGCAGCTCTACCGGACAGGGAGAGGAGACCCAGTACTTC.

This clonotype was detected ten times or more. This rearrangement joins TRBV4-3 to TRBJ2-3, with D possibly being TRBD2 (5 bases). CDR1 and CDR2 (germline): LGHNA, YSLEER. CDR3 length: 13 amino acids. V was pared by 1 base and J by 3 bases, with 5 bases between. The CDR3 DNA reads TGCGCCAGCAGCCAAGCGGGGACAGATACGCAGTATTTT. It codes for CASSQAGTDTQYF.

The V call is TRBV6-5, the J call TRBJ1-6, with D possibly TRBD1 on 5 matching bases. Trimming stripped 6 bases from V and 6 bases from J, with 12 bases between. The CDR3 contains 14 residues. Looked up from germline, CDR1 is MNHEY and CDR2 is SVGAGI. The CDR3 here is CASSRTRVNSPLHF. The CDR3 DNA reads TGTGCCAGCAGCCGAACCAGGGTTAATTCACCCCTCCACTTT.

This clonotype was observed a handful of times. The chain carries TRBV7-2 and TRBJ2-7; D is ambiguous. The ends were cut back, 0 bases at V and 4 bases at J, with 7 bases in the middle. Looked up from germline, CDR1 is SGHTA and CDR2 is FQGNSA. The CDR3 is 13 residues long. CDR3: CASSLAVKYEQYF. The CDR3 DNA follows: TGTGCCAGCAGCTTAGCGGTTAAGTACGAGCAGTACTTC. Based on the CDR3 plus reference TRBV7-2 and TRBJ2-7, the full variable domain is GAGVSQSPSNKVTEKGKDVELRCDPISGHTALYWYRQSLGQGLEFLIYFQGNSAPDKSGLPSDRFSAERTGGSVSTLTIQRTQQEDSAVYLCASSLAVKYEQYFGPGTRLTVT.

The chain has TRBV20-1 and TRBJ2-1; 10 bases line up with TRBD2. Looked up from germline, CDR1 is DFQATT and CDR2 is SNEGSKA (reference sequence). Trimming at V came to 7 bases and at J to 0 bases, leaving 9 bases not matched to a gene. CDR3 length: 16 amino acids. This CDR3 reads CSVQTSGHYSYNEQFF. For the CDR3, the DNA is TGCAGTGTCCAGACTAGCGGGCATTACTCCTACAATGAGCAGTTCTTC.

This chain links TRBV20-1 with TRBJ1-2, with no clear D. V lost 1 base and J lost 7, with 10 bases in between. Germline V CDR1 and CDR2: DFQATT, SNEGSKA (reference sequence). CDR3 length: 12 amino acids. The DNA of the CDR3 is TGCAGTGCTAGAGGGGGTTCGAGTGGCTACACCTTC. Amino acid sequence: CSARGGSSGYTF.

This clonotype showed up just a few times. The rearrangement joins TRBV28 to TRBJ1-4, with 7 bases aligning to TRBD1. Germline trimming cut 2 bases from V and 11 bases from J; bases unmatched to any gene: 5. Looked up from germline, CDR1 is MDHEN and CDR2 is SYDVKM. The CDR3 contains 13 residues. The CDR3 is CASSLTTGEKLFF. CDR3 DNA: TGTGCCAGCAGTTTAACTACAGGGGAGAAACTGTTTTTT.

In this sample, this clonotype turned up a few times. The gene calls are TRBV5-1 and TRBJ2-5; tentatively, D is TRBD2 (5 bases). The CDR3 totals 13 residues. Trimming took 7 bases from V and 6 from J, leaving 16 bases between them. Germline CDR1 and CDR2: SGHRS and YFSETQ. The CDR3 sequence is CASRGENSKTQYF. The CDR3 bases are TGCGCCAGCCGGGGAGAAAATTCAAAGACCCAGTACTTC.

In this sample, this clonotype turned up a few times. The chain combines TRBV6-5 with TRBJ2-1, with a possible D match to TRBD2 (7 bases). Trimming stripped 6 bases from V and 5 bases from J, with 14 bases between. The CDR3 runs to 14 residues. CDR1 is MNHEY and CDR2 is SVGAGI in the germline V gene. The CDR3 loop is CASSRGGGHNEQFF. As DNA, the CDR3 is TGTGCCAGCAGCCGTGGGGGGGGCCACAATGAGCAGTTCTTC.

The chain links TRBV7-2 to TRBJ1-3, with 10 bases fitting TRBD1. This CDR3 is 16 amino acids long. The V gene's germline CDR1 is SGHTA and CDR2 FQGNSA. J lost 2 bases, V lost 5 bases, and 6 bases had no gene match. The CDR3 sequence is CASSLRQGAAGNTIYF. Here the CDR3 DNA reads TGTGCCAGCAGCCTACGACAGGGGGCAGCTGGAAACACCATATATTTT. Together with reference TRBV7-2 and TRBJ1-3, the CDR3 gives the full variable domain: GAGVSQSPSNKVTEKGKDVELRCDPISGHTALYWYRQSLGQGLEFLIYFQGNSAPDKSGLPSDRFSAERTGGSVSTLTIQRTQQEDSAVYLCASSLRQGAAGNTIYFGEGSWLTVV.

The rearrangement joins TRBV6-1 to TRBJ2-1; tentatively, D is TRBD1 (6 bases). Trimming removed 5 bases at V and 0 bases at J, with 11 bases between. CDR3 length: 15 residues. Germline CDR1 is MNHNS and CDR2 is SASEGT. DNA for the CDR3: TGTGCCAGCAGTTGGTCGACAGGCTCCTACAATGAGCAGTTCTTC. It yields the protein CASSWSTGSYNEQFF.

The J gene is TRBJ1-2, the V gene TRBV7-9; D may be TRBD1 (6 bases). Germline V gives CDR1 SEHNR, CDR2 FQNEAQ (reference sequence). V lost 5 bases, J lost 1 base, and 11 bases lay in between. The CDR3 length is 14 residues. The CDR3 region is CASSASRGNYGYTF. In DNA form, the CDR3 reads TGTGCCAGCAGCGCTAGCAGGGGTAACTATGGCTACACCTTC.

In its sample, this clonotype was seen a few times. The V call is TRBV7-9, the J call TRBJ1-1; D is perhaps TRBD1 (5 bases). Per germline, CDR1 SEHNR and CDR2 FQNEAQ (reference sequence). V lost 5 bases to trimming and J lost 3 bases, with 13 bases between them. CDR3 size: 14 residues. The CDR3 nucleotides are TGTGCCAGCAGCCAACGGGGGTATGACACTGAAGCTTTCTTT. This translates into CASSQRGYDTEAFF.

The sample holds many counts of this clonotype. This sequence joins TRBV6-2 or TRBV6-3 and TRBJ2-3; the D gene could be TRBD1 or TRBD2 (6 bases each). This CDR3 is 17 amino acids long. The germline V gene encodes CDR1 MNHEY and CDR2 SVGEGT. With 2 bases removed from V and 4 bases from J, the gap between germline ends came to 19 bases. CDR3 DNA sequence: TGTGCCAGCAGTTACGCGTCCGGTTGGGGGGCCTCAGATACGCAGTATTTT. Protein product: CASSYASGWGASDTQYF.

A few counts support this clonotype. The V and J genes are TRBV3-1 and TRBJ2-2, with TRBD2 identical over 7 bases. V lost 8 bases, J lost 0 bases, and 3 bases stayed unmatched. The CDR3 runs to 14 residues. Germline CDR1 LGHDT, CDR2 YNNKEL (reference sequence). The CDR3 DNA reads TGTGCCAGCGAGGGAGGGACGAACACCGGGGAGCTGTTTTTT. Amino acids: CASEGGTNTGELFF.